Here is one T cell receptor beta chain with its context. Its antigen remains unidentified. These data are taken from a study of Siglec-9 on CD8 T cells in melanoma. Study findings and constraints: An effector memory CD8+ subset marked by Siglec-9 reportedly appeared to gather in melanoma.

Clones were sequenced by immunoSEQ multiplex PCR, and TCRdb holds only the in-frame ones, with some missing. The data show 36,000 or so clones, roughly four fifths seen once. This CDR3 is 13 amino acids long. With 6 bases removed from V and 3 bases from J, the gap between germline ends came to 12 bases. Germline assignment: CDR1 SGDLS and CDR2 YYNGEE. This sequence joins TRBV9 and TRBJ2-5; D perhaps matches TRBD2 (6 bases). Sequenced input: Siglec-9- CD8+ T cells sorted from blood. The origin of this receptor is a human donor in good health. CDR3: CASKRVGEETQYF. In DNA, the CDR3 is TGTGCCAGCAAGCGGGTCGGGGAAGAGACCCAGTACTTC.